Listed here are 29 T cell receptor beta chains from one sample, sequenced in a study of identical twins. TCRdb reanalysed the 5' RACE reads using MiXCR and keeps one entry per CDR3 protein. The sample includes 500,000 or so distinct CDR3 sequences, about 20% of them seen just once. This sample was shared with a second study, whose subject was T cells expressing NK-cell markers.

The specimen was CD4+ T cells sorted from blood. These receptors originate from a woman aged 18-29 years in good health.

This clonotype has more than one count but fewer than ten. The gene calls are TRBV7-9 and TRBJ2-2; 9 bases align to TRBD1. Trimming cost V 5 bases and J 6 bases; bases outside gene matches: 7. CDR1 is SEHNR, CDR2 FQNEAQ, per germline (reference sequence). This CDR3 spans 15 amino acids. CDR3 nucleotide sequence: TGTGCCAGCAGCCCCGGGACAGGGCGGTCCGGGGAGCTGTTTTTT. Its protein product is CASSPGTGRSGELFF.

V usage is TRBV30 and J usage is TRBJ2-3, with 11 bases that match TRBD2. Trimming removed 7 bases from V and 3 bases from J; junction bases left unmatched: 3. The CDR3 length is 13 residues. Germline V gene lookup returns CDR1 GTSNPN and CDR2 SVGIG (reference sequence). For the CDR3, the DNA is TGTGCCTACACTAGCGGGAGTACAGATACGCAGTATTTT. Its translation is CAYTSGSTDTQYF.

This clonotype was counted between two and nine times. CDR3 sequence (DNA): TGTGCCAGCCGGGACAGACCTGAGCAGTTCTTC. It translates to CASRDRPEQFF. The chain links TRBV2 to TRBJ2-1, with TRBD1 identical over 7 bases. V trimming: 8 bases; J trimming: 9 bases; junction bases outside the gene matches: 4. The CDR3 runs to 11 residues. The germline gives CDR1 SNHLY, CDR2 FYNNEI.

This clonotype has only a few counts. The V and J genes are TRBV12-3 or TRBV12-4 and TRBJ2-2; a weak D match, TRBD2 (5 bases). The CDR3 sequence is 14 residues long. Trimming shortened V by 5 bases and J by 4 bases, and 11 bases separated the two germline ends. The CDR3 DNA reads TGTGCCAGCAGTCCCCTGACTATCACCGGGGAGCTGTTTTTT. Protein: CASSPLTITGELFF.

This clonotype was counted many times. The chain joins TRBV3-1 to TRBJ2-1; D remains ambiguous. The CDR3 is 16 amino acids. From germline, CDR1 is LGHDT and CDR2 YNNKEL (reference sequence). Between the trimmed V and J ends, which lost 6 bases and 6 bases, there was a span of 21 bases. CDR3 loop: CASRPRRTVPFNEQFF. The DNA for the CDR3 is TGTGCCAGCAGGCCACGCCGGACGGTACCGTTCAATGAGCAGTTCTTC.

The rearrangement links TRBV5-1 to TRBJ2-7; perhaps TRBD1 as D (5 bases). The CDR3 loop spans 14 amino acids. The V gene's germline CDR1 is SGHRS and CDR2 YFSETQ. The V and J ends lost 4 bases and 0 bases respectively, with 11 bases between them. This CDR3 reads CASSNQGSSYEQYF. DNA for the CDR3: TGCGCCAGCAGCAATCAGGGCAGCTCCTACGAGCAGTACTTC.

This chain's CDR3 is CASSYPGKPNSEAFF. CDR3 nucleotides: TGTGCCAGCAGTTACCCCGGGAAACCAAACTCTGAAGCTTTCTTT. The gene calls are TRBV6-2 or TRBV6-3 and TRBJ1-1; no firm D call. The CDR3 is 15 residues long. V shed 2 bases and J shed 6 bases, with 16 bases lying between them. Germline CDR1 reads MNHEY; CDR2 reads SVGEGT.

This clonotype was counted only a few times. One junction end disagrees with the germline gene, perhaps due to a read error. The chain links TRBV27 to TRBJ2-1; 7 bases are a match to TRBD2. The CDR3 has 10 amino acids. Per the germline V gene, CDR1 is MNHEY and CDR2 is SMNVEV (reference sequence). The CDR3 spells CASSLSAGVF. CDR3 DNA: TGTGCCAGCAGTTTATCGGCGGGGGTTTTC.

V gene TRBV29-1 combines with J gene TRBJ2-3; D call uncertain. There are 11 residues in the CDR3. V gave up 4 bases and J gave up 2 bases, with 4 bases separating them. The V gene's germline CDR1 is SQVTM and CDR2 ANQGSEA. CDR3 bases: TGCAGCGTTGCGGTCACAGATACGCAGTATTTT. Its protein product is CSVAVTDTQYF.

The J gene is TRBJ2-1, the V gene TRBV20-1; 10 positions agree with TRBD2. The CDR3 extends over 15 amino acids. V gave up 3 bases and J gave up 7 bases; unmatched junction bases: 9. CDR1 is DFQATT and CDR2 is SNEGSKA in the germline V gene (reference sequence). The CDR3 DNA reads TGCAGTGCTAGTCGGGCTAGCGGGAGTTCGAATGAGCAGTTCTTC. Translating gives CSASRASGSSNEQFF.

CDR3 nucleotides: TGTGCCAGCAGCGTAGCAGGAGCTGGCTACACCTTC. Its protein is CASSVAGAGYTF. This rearrangement joins TRBV9 to TRBJ1-2; D call uncertain. Trimming stripped 0 bases from V and 7 bases from J, with 7 bases between. Germline loops: CDR1 SGDLS, CDR2 YYNGEE. This CDR3 region has 12 residues. Variable domain in full (rest from reference TRBV9 and TRBJ1-2): DSGVTQTPKHLITATGQRVTLRCSPRSGDLSVYWYQQSLDQGLQFLIQYYNGEERAKGNILERFSAQQFPDLHSELNLSSLELGDSALYFCASSVAGAGYTFGSGTRLTVV.

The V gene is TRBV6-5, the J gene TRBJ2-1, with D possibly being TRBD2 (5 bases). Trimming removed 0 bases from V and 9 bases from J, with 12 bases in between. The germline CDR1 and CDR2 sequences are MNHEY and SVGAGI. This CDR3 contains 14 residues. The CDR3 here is CASSYSSRAGEQFF. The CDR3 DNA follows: TGTGCCAGCAGTTACTCGTCACGCGCGGGTGAGCAGTTCTTC.

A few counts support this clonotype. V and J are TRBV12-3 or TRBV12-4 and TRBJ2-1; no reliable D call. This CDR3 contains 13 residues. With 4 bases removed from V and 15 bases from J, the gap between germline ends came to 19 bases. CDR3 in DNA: TGTGCCAGCAGTTGGGTCGAGAAGTATACGCTGTTCTTC. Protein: CASSWVEKYTLFF.

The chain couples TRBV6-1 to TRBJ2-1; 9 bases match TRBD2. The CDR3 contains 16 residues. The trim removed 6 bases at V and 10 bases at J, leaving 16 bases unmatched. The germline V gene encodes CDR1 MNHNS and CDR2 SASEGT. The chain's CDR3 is CASRGLIGPAGGEQFF. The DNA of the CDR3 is TGTGCCAGCAGGGGTCTTATCGGCCCAGCGGGAGGCGAGCAGTTCTTC.

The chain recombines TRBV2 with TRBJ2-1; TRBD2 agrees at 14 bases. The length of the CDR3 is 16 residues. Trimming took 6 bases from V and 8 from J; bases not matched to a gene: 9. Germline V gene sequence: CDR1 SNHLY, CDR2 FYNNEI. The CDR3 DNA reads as TGTGCCAGCAGCGTTACCGGACTAGCGGGAGGTTATGAGCAGTTCTTC. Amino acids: CASSVTGLAGGYEQFF.

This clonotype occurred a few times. The CDR3 DNA reads as TGTGCCTGGACTAGCTGGTACAATGAGCAGTTCTTC. Translated, it gives CAWTSWYNEQFF. The rearrangement joins TRBV30 to TRBJ2-1, with D perhaps TRBD2 (5 bases). Germline V gives CDR1 GTSNPN, CDR2 SVGIG (reference sequence). Trimming removed 4 bases at V and 4 bases at J, with 8 bases between. The CDR3 spans 12 residues.

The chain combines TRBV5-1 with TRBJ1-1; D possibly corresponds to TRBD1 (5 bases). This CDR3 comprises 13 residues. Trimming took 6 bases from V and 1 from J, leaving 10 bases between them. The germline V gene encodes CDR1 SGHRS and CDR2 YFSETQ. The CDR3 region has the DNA TGCGCCAGCACCGAGGGACCGAACACTGAAGCTTTCTTT. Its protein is CASTEGPNTEAFF.

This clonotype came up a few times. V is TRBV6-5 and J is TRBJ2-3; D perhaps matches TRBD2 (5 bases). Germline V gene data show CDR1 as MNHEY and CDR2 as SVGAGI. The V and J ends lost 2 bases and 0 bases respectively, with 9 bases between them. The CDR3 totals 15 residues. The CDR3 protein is CASSYDGVSTDTQYF. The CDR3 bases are TGTGCCAGCAGTTACGACGGGGTTAGCACAGATACGCAGTATTTT.

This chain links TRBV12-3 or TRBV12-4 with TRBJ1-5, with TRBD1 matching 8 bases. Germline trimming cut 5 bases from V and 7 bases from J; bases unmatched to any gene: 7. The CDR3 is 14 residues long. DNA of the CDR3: TGTGCCAGCAGTCCCGTAGGACAGGGCCAGCCCCAGCATTTT. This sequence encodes CASSPVGQGQPQHF.

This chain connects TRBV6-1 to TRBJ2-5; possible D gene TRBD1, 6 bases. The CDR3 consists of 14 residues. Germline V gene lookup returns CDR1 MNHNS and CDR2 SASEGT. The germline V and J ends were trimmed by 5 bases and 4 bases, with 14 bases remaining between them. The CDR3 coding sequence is TGTGCCAGCAGTAAAACAGGGAAGGGAGAGACCCAGTACTTC. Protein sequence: CASSKTGKGETQYF.

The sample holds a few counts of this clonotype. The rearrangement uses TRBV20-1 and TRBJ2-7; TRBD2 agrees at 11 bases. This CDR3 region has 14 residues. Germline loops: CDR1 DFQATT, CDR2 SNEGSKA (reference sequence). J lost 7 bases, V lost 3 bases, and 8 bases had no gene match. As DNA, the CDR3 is TGCAGTGCTAGCGGGACTAGCGGTTTTGGGGAGCAGTACTTC. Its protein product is CSASGTSGFGEQYF.

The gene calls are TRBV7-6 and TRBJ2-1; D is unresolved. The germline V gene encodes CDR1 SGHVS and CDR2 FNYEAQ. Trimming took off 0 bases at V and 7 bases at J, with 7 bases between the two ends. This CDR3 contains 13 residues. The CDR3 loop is CASSLAAPNEQFF. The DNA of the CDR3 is TGTGCCAGCAGCTTAGCGGCCCCTAATGAGCAGTTCTTC.

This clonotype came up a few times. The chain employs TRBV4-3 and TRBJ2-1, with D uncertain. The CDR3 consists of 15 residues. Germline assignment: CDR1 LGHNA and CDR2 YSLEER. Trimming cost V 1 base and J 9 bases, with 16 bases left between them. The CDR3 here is CASSQGPNQYLEQFF. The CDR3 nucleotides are TGCGCCAGCAGCCAAGGCCCTAACCAGTACCTTGAGCAGTTCTTC.

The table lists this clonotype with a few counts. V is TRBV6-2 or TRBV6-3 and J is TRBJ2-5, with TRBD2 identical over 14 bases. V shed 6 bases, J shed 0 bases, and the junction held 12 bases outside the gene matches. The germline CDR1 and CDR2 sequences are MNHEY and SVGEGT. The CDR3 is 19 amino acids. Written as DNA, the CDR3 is TGTGCCAGCAGACGAACCGGGACTAGCGGGGGAGCGTACCAAGAGACCCAGTACTTC. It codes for CASRRTGTSGGAYQETQYF.

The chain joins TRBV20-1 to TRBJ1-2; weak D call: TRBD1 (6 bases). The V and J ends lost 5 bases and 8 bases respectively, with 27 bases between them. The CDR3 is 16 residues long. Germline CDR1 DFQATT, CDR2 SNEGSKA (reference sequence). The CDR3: CSAQVGHASGAWGYTF. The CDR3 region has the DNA TGCAGTGCTCAAGTGGGACACGCTTCCGGGGCGTGGGGCTACACCTTC.

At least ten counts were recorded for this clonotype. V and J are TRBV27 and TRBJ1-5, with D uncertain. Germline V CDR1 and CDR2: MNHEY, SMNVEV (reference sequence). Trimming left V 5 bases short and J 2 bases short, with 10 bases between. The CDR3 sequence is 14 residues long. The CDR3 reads CASSVHGRNQPQHF. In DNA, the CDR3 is TGTGCCAGCAGTGTTCACGGTCGCAATCAGCCCCAGCATTTT.

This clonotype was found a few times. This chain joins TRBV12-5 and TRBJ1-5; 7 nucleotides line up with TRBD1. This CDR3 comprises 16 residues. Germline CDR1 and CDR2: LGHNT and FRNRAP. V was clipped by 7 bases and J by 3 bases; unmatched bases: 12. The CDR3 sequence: CASASNRGGLNQPQHF. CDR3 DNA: TGTGCTAGTGCCAGTAACAGGGGTGGCCTCAATCAGCCCCAGCATTTT.

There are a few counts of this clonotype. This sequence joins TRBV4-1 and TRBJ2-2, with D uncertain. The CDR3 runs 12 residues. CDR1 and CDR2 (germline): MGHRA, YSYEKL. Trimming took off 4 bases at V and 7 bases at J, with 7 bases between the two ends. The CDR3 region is CASSLTVGELFF. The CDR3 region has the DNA TGCGCCAGCAGCCTCACGGTCGGGGAGCTGTTTTTT.

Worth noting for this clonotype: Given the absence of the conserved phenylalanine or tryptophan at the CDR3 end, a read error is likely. The CDR3 nucleotides are TGTGCCAGCATATGGCTCAGGGTCGGAAACACTGAAGCTTTCTCT. Its translation: CASIWLRVGNTEAFS. The chain employs TRBV12-3 or TRBV12-4 and TRBJ1-1; D possibly corresponds to TRBD1 (5 bases). V gave up 7 bases and J gave up 2 bases, with 17 bases separating them. The CDR3 spans 15 residues.